The clone carrying this TCR beta chain has just a few counts. Antigen unknown. The sample comes from a study of cytomegalovirus exposure and HLA in healthy donors. CDR3 length: 14 amino acids. Trimming removed 1 base from V and 2 bases from J, with 6 bases in between. Germline V CDR1 and CDR2: SGHTA, FQGNSA. The study, taken as a whole, reports: Among immune exposure information, only CMV serostatus was available. Follow-up analysis found HLA locus-dependent TCR association rates, highest for DRB1 and lowest for HLA-C.

The PCR made use of 60 Vbeta and 13 Jbeta primers. Libraries were prepared by immunoSEQ multiplex PCR; TCRdb keeps only in-frame clonotypes and omits some of them. The sample consists of 55,000 to 80,000 clones, about 85% of them appearing once. The sequenced material came from PBMCs. The chain carries TRBV7-2 and TRBJ2-1, with D perhaps matching TRBD2 (5 bases). The source is a female donor in good health and CMV-seronegative. The CDR3 nucleotides are TGTGCCAGCAGCTTAGAACTAGCCTACAATGAGCAGTTCTTC. This encodes CASSLELAYNEQFF.